This TCR beta chain was recovered during a study of cytomegalovirus exposure and HLA in healthy donors. The PCR made use of 60 Vbeta and 13 Jbeta primers. Sequencing was performed with immunoSEQ multiplex PCR; in TCRdb, only in-frame clones are kept and a portion is missing. The sample records about 98,000 clones, roughly four fifths being singletons. Germline loops: CDR1 KGHSH, CDR2 LQKENI. V was clipped by 3 bases and J by 4 bases; unmatched bases: 8. The CDR3 has 15 residues. This receptor was identified in a human donor in good health. This chain connects TRBV18 to TRBJ1-2; 7 nucleotides match TRBD1. What was sequenced was PBMCs. CDR3 in DNA: TGTGCCAGCTCACCCGGACAGGATACCTCCTATGGCTACACCTTC. It is translated as CASSPGQDTSYGYTF.